A single sample is the source of the 32 T cell receptor beta chains below, sequenced in a study of glioma-infiltrating T cells. The iRepertoire nested amplicon-rescue multiplex PCR amplified TCR alpha and beta CDR3s from RNA. From the multiplex PCR reads, TCRdb called clonotypes with MiXCR, one entry per CDR3 protein. The sample lists around 10,000 distinct CDR3 sequences, under 60% seen once, with about a fifth in the top ten. Sequencing used glioma tissue, nonneoplastic brain tissue, or PBMCs (not recorded which). All receptors come from a human donor with low-grade glioma or glioblastoma, undergoing nonglioma brain surgery, or in good health (not recorded which).

In this sample, this clonotype is medium-sized (0.01 to 0.1%). The chain recombines TRBV2 with TRBJ1-3, with D tentatively TRBD1 (5 bases). The CDR3 runs to 15 residues. Germline loops: CDR1 SNHLY, CDR2 FYNNEI. Trimming took off 0 bases at V and 3 bases at J, with 9 bases between the two ends. CDR3 sequence (DNA): TGTGCCAGCAGTGAAGCACCGGGACTTGGAAACACCATATATTTT. It encodes CASSEAPGLGNTIYF.

This clonotype is a singleton in its sample. The V gene is TRBV4-2, the J gene TRBJ2-3; 11 bases match TRBD2. CDR1 LGHNA and CDR2 YNFKEQ come from the germline V gene. The CDR3 runs 15 residues. V dropped 4 bases and J dropped 4; count of bases not matched to a gene: 4. The CDR3 protein is CASSPLAGVADTQYF. For the CDR3, the DNA is TGTGCCAGCAGCCCACTAGCGGGAGTAGCAGATACGCAGTATTTT.

Sample share makes this clonotype medium-sized. The chain combines TRBV4-1 with TRBJ2-3; D call uncertain. The germline V gene has CDR1 MGHRA and CDR2 YSYEKL. Trimming removed 2 bases from V and 0 bases from J, with 6 bases in between. This CDR3 has 14 residues. The CDR3 reads CASSQRESTDTQYF. In DNA form, the CDR3 reads TGCGCCAGCAGCCAAAGGGAAAGCACAGATACGCAGTATTTT.

This chain connects TRBV6-4 to TRBJ2-3, with 10 bases aligning to TRBD1. CDR1 is MRHNA, CDR2 SNTAGT, per germline. V gave up 8 bases and J gave up 5 bases; unmatched junction bases: 10. The CDR3 runs to 15 residues. In DNA form, the CDR3 reads TGTGCCAGCGGATTAAAGGGACAGGGGAAAGATACGCAGTATTTT. It specifies CASGLKGQGKDTQYF.

In regard to this clonotype: One end of the junction fails to match germline, which may point to a read error. V usage is TRBV12-3 or TRBV12-4 and J usage is TRBJ1-1, with a weak D call TRBD1 (6 bases). CDR3 length: 17 residues. The CDR3 here is CANSLARGGRRNTEAFF. The CDR3, as DNA: TGTGCCAACAGTTTAGCGAGGGGGGGGCGGAGGAACACTGAAGCTTTCTTT.

This clonotype is classed as medium-sized. V gene TRBV28 combines with J gene TRBJ1-1, with D unclear. The CDR3 has 14 residues. V lost 1 base, J lost 0 bases, and 6 bases lay in between. CDR1 is MDHEN and CDR2 is SYDVKM in the germline V gene. The CDR3 spells CASSLSLLNTEAFF. In DNA, the CDR3 is TGTGCCAGCAGTTTATCTCTTCTGAACACTGAAGCTTTCTTT.

This clonotype is deemed medium-sized (0.01 to 0.1%). CDR3 protein: CASSYSRGPGYEQYF. The CDR3 region has the DNA TGTGCCAGCAGTTACTCGAGGGGTCCCGGCTACGAGCAGTACTTC. The V gene is TRBV6-6, the J gene TRBJ2-7, with D perhaps given as TRBD1 or TRBD2 (5 bases each). CDR3 length: 15 residues. The germline V gene encodes CDR1 MNHNY and CDR2 SVGAGI (reference sequence). V dropped 0 bases and J dropped 3 bases, with 12 bases sitting between them.

Remarks on this clonotype: Given a much more abundant clone one base away, this may be a read error. V is TRBV29-1 and J is TRBJ2-2; 7 nucleotides align to TRBD2. Per germline, CDR1 SQVTM and CDR2 ANQGSEA. This CDR3 is 15 amino acids long. Unmatched junction bases numbered 7, after V lost 1 base and J lost 5 bases. In DNA form, the CDR3 reads TGCAGCGTTGAAGGGAGCGGGAACGGGACCGGGGAGCTGTTTTTT. This translates into CSVEGSGNGTGELFF.

Regarding this clonotype: A read error may produce the germline difference seen at one junction end. J is TRBJ2-4 and V is TRBV28; TRBD1 might be the D (5 bases). There are 14 residues in the CDR3. Germline assignment: CDR1 MDHEN and CDR2 SYDVKM. The CDR3 DNA reads as TGTGCCAGCAGTCCCGGAAAAGGGGTAAACATTAAGTACTTC. As protein: CASSPGKGVNIKYF.

The genes are TRBV20-1 and TRBJ2-5; 10 positions match TRBD1. Germline assignment: CDR1 DFQATT and CDR2 SNEGSKA (reference sequence). V lost 5 bases and J lost 5; bases outside the gene matches: 5. CDR3 length: 13 amino acids. CDR3 amino acids: CSASGTGVETQYF. The CDR3 DNA is TGCAGTGCTTCCGGGACAGGGGTGGAGACCCAGTACTTC.

On this clonotype: At one of its ends the junction is not consistent with the germline gene, which may arise from a read error. The gene calls are TRBV2 and TRBJ1-1; D is uncertain. This CDR3 region has 12 residues. Germline V gives CDR1 SNHLY, CDR2 FYNNEI. As DNA, the CDR3 is TGTGCCATCCTAAAGGTTGACACCGAAGCTTTCTTT. It encodes CAILKVDTEAFF.

This clonotype was seen at least ten times. The chain is built from TRBV16 and TRBJ1-1; D uncertain. The CDR3 has 13 amino acids. V lost 1 base to trimming and J lost 0 bases, with 3 bases between them. Germline V gene data show CDR1 as KGHSY and CDR2 as FQNENV. CDR3 sequence: CASSQLVNTEAFF. For the CDR3, the DNA is TGTGCCAGCAGCCAATTGGTGAACACTGAAGCTTTCTTT.

The rearrangement joins TRBV2 to TRBJ2-7; no firm D call. Germline lookup yields CDR1 SNHLY and CDR2 FYNNEI. V gave up 7 bases and J gave up 3 bases, with 19 bases separating them. The CDR3 is made up of 15 amino acids. The CDR3 spells CASIPRPSRNYEQYF. CDR3 bases: TGTGCCAGCATCCCGAGACCTAGTCGCAACTACGAGCAGTACTTC.

Comments on this clonotype: An end of the junction differs from the germline gene, which may be a read error. The chain joins TRBV11-2 to TRBJ2-3; 11 nucleotides agree with TRBD1. The CDR3 spans 16 residues. Germline V lookup: CDR1 SGHAT, CDR2 FQNNGV. The CDR3 sequence is CGSSQQRTGGTDRQYF. As DNA, the CDR3 is TGTGGCAGCAGCCAACAAAGGACAGGGGGCACAGATAGGCAGTATTTT.

This clonotype was counted a single time. The CDR3 end shows no conserved phenylalanine or tryptophan, and so a read error is likely. The V gene is TRBV18, the J gene TRBJ2-7; D is possibly TRBD1 or TRBD2 (5 bases each). Germline assignment: CDR1 KGHSH and CDR2 LQKENI. V was trimmed by 4 bases and J by 4 bases, leaving 11 bases between them. The CDR3 runs 13 residues. DNA for the CDR3: TGTGCCAGCTCACGACCTGGGGGATACGAGCAGTACCTC. Protein product: CASSRPGGYEQYL.

This clonotype is labeled medium-sized (0.01 to 0.1%). The chain uses TRBV7-2 and TRBJ1-2; D not resolved. The germline V gene encodes CDR1 SGHTA and CDR2 FQGNSA. This CDR3 contains 14 residues. Trimming shortened V by 5 bases and J by 4 bases, and 14 bases separated the two germline ends. CDR3 DNA: TGTGCCAGCAGCGTGCAGAAGACAAGCTATGGCTACACCTTC. Translation gives CASSVQKTSYGYTF.

This clonotype occurred a few times. Given a much more abundant clone one base away, this may be a read error. The V and J genes are TRBV10-3 and TRBJ2-7; D not certain. Per germline, CDR1 ENHRY and CDR2 SYGVKD. The ends were cut back, 0 bases at V and 4 bases at J, with 16 bases in the middle. This CDR3 is built from 16 residues. CDR3 bases: TGTGCCATCAGTGAGTCGGCGGCTAACGGATTATACGAGCAGTACTTC. Encoded protein: CAISESAANGLYEQYF.

Concerning this clonotype itself: Without the conserved terminal phenylalanine or tryptophan, this CDR3 likely stems from a read error. V gene TRBV12-3 or TRBV12-4 combines with J gene TRBJ1-1, with D unresolved. The CDR3 spans 13 residues. V gave up 1 base and J gave up 2 bases, with 5 bases separating them. CDR3 protein: CASSLVHNTEAFL. The CDR3 DNA reads TGTGCCAGCAGTTTAGTCCATAACACTGAAGCTTTCCTT.

The rearrangement links TRBV19 to TRBJ1-5; 9 bases align to TRBD1. The CDR3 covers 13 residues. V shed 6 bases, J shed 9 bases, and the junction held 6 bases outside the gene matches. Germline CDR1 reads LNHDA; CDR2 reads SQIVND (reference sequence). CDR3 residues: CASSPGQGRPQHF. For the CDR3, the DNA is TGTGCCAGTAGCCCAGGACAGGGGCGGCCCCAGCATTTT.

By share, this clonotype counts as large. The rearrangement uses TRBV7-9 and TRBJ2-7; D not certain. CDR1 and CDR2 (germline): SEHNR, FQNEAQ (reference sequence). The CDR3 contains 13 residues. Trimming stripped 7 bases from V and 2 bases from J, with 12 bases between. The CDR3 sequence is CASMRSEAYEQYF. The CDR3 bases are TGTGCCAGCATGCGTTCCGAGGCCTACGAGCAGTACTTC.

This clonotype was counted at least ten times. A much larger clone differs from this one at a single base, so this may be a read error. The J gene is TRBJ2-7, the V gene TRBV20-1; TRBD1 might be the D (5 bases). Germline V lookup: CDR1 DFQATT, CDR2 SNEGSKA (reference sequence). The CDR3 totals 15 residues. The germline V and J ends were trimmed by 1 base and 2 bases, with 15 bases remaining between them. This chain's CDR3 is CSARVRGMTTYEQYF. CDR3 nucleotides: TGCAGTGCTAGAGTAAGGGGCATGACCACCTACGAGCAGTACTTC.

V gene TRBV20-1 combines with J gene TRBJ1-1, with D possibly being TRBD1 (5 bases). The CDR3 consists of 13 residues. The V gene's germline CDR1 is DFQATT and CDR2 SNEGSKA (reference sequence). The germline V and J ends were trimmed by 1 base and 2 bases, with 8 bases remaining between them. CDR3 in amino acids: CSARVGGNTEAFF. DNA for the CDR3: TGCAGTGCTAGAGTCGGGGGAAACACTGAAGCTTTCTTT.

The chain couples TRBV20-1 to TRBJ2-7, with a possible D match to TRBD2 (6 bases). Trimming took 4 bases from V and 0 from J, leaving 16 bases between them. Per the germline V gene, CDR1 is DFQATT and CDR2 is SNEGSKA (reference sequence). The CDR3 consists of 15 residues. For the CDR3, the DNA is TGCAGTGCTACAGAACCGACTAGAGCCTCCTACGAGCAGTACTTC. Translated: CSATEPTRASYEQYF.

V usage is TRBV28 and J usage is TRBJ2-7; possibly TRBD1 for D (6 bases). CDR1 is MDHEN and CDR2 is SYDVKM in the germline V gene. This CDR3 comprises 13 residues. V lost 8 bases, J lost 3 bases, and 14 bases lay in between. The CDR3 here is CASPPGTHYEQYF. CDR3 nucleotide sequence: TGTGCCAGCCCACCCGGGACACACTACGAGCAGTACTTC.

The chain joins TRBV12-3 or TRBV12-4 to TRBJ1-5; tentatively, D is TRBD1 (5 bases). CDR3 size: 13 residues. With 8 bases removed from V and 7 bases from J, the gap between germline ends came to 15 bases. Written as DNA, the CDR3 is TGTGCCAGCGGTCCATGGGGCGGGCAGCCCCAGCATTTT. Encoded protein: CASGPWGGQPQHF.

Note on this clonotype: One end of the junction fails to match germline, which may point to a read error. The J gene is TRBJ2-7, the V gene TRBV4-1, with D possibly TRBD1 on 6 matching bases. CDR1 is MGHRA, CDR2 YSYEKL, per germline. The CDR3 runs 16 residues. The CDR3 loop is CAGSQDSGQGIYEKYF. Here the CDR3 DNA reads TGCGCCGGCAGCCAAGATTCGGGGCAGGGGATCTACGAGAAGTACTTC.

The rearrangement uses TRBV15 and TRBJ2-1; the D gene is possibly TRBD1 (5 bases). The CDR3 sequence is 14 residues long. Per the germline V gene, CDR1 is LNHNV and CDR2 is YYDKDF (reference sequence). V dropped 3 bases and J dropped 7 bases, with 13 bases sitting between them. CDR3 sequence: CATSSWLQGNEQFF. The CDR3 nucleotides read TGTGCCACCAGCAGCTGGCTCCAGGGAAATGAGCAGTTCTTC.

This clonotype showed up many times. The chain recombines TRBV29-1 with TRBJ1-1; possible D gene TRBD1, 5 bases. CDR1 and CDR2 from the germline V gene are SQVTM and ANQGSEA. The length of the CDR3 is 14 residues. Between the trimmed V and J ends, which lost 6 bases and 1 base, there was a span of 15 bases. DNA of the CDR3: TGCAGCGTCGGGGGGGGACGGACGAACACTGAAGCTTTCTTT. This translates into CSVGGGRTNTEAFF.

This clonotype was counted once. One end of the junction does not line up with germline, which may come from a read error. This rearrangement joins TRBV4-2 to TRBJ2-2, with D tentatively TRBD2 (6 bases). The CDR3 sequence is 15 residues long. CDR1 is LGHNA and CDR2 is YNFKEQ in the germline V gene. The CDR3 DNA reads TGTGCCAGCAGCCCACTAGTTGGAGACACCGGGGGGCTGTTTTTT. This encodes CASSPLVGDTGGLFF.

About this clonotype itself: Without the conserved terminal phenylalanine or tryptophan, this CDR3 likely stems from a read error. It is unclear where the CDR3 begins or ends on the DNA, so no DNA is shown, and the CDR3 is as TCRdb lists it. The rearrangement joins TRBV6-2 or TRBV6-3 to TRBJ2-1. Germline loops: CDR1 MNHEY, CDR2 SVGEGT. The CDR3 spans 14 residues, counting both ends. The CDR3 here is CASGTRVVDNEKFL.

This clonotype was seen at least ten times. Being one base from a much bigger clone, this may be a read error. The gene calls are TRBV2 and TRBJ1-5; no firm D call. Per the germline V gene, CDR1 is SNHLY and CDR2 is FYNNEI. The length of the CDR3 is 14 residues. CDR3 residues: CASSEQASSQPQHF. The DNA of the CDR3 is TGTGCCAGCAGTGAACAGGCTAGCAGTCAGCCCCAGCATTTT.

Only one count was recorded for this clonotype. The chain carries TRBV7-3 and TRBJ2-1; D assignment may be TRBD1 or TRBD2 (5 bases each). V was pared by 5 bases and J by 12 bases, with 20 bases between. This CDR3 has 14 residues. Germline V CDR1 and CDR2: SGHTA, FQGTGA. The CDR3 sequence is CASSPSGTSTWQFF. CDR3 sequence (DNA): TGTGCCAGCAGCCCCTCCGGGACCAGCACCTGGCAGTTCTTC. The variable domain in full, with the rest retrieved from reference TRBV7-3 and TRBJ2-1, is GAGVSQTPSNKVTEKGKYVELRCDPISGHTALYWYRQSLGQGPEFLIYFQGTGAADDSGLPNDRFFAVRPEGSVSTLKIQRTERGDSAVYLCASSPSGTSTWQFFGPGTRLTVL.